These 15 T cell receptor beta chains originate from one sample sequenced in a study of T-cell memory formation after mild COVID-19. TCRdb redid the calling of the 5' RACE reads with MiXCR, one entry per CDR3 protein. The repertoire consists of over 300,000 distinct CDR3 sequences, with 20% occurring once and the leading ten covering roughly a fifth. Sequences were obtained from PBMCs or a T cell subset sorted from them (not recorded which). The receptors originated from a man younger than 30 who had mild COVID-19 (a few samples of this study predate the infection). Cell type and time point are not known.

The rearrangement joins TRBV20-1 to TRBJ2-1; TRBD2 agrees at 9 bases. J lost 1 base, V lost 0 bases, and 1 base had no gene match. This CDR3 has 15 residues. CDR1 and CDR2 (germline): DFQATT, SNEGSKA (reference sequence). This CDR3 reads CSARDLAGSYNEQFF. CDR3 nucleotides: TGCAGTGCTAGAGATCTAGCGGGGTCCTACAATGAGCAGTTCTTC.

This clonotype was found a few times. The V gene is TRBV7-6, the J gene TRBJ2-7; possibly TRBD1 or TRBD2 for D (5 bases each). V was trimmed by 1 base and J by 2 bases, leaving 15 bases between them. The CDR3 extends over 16 amino acids. Germline-derived CDR1 and CDR2 are SGHVS and FNYEAQ. The CDR3: CASSLGLGQGPYEQYF. CDR3 DNA sequence: TGTGCCAGCAGCTTAGGATTAGGCCAGGGACCCTACGAGCAGTACTTC.

The chain couples TRBV7-9 to TRBJ2-7, with 8 bases fitting TRBD1. Unmatched junction bases numbered 3, after V lost 5 bases and J lost 0 bases. The CDR3 runs 14 residues. CDR1 and CDR2 (germline): SEHNR, FQNEAQ (reference sequence). The CDR3 loop reads CASSGQGLSYEQYV. The CDR3 nucleotides are TGTGCCAGCAGCGGACAGGGCCTCTCCTACGAGCAGTACGTC.

The rearrangement links TRBV11-2 to TRBJ1-6; 7 bases are shared with TRBD1. Trimming cost V 5 bases and J 9 bases; bases outside gene matches: 7. The CDR3 runs to 14 residues. Germline-derived CDR1 and CDR2 are SGHAT and FQNNGV. In nucleotides, the CDR3 is TGTGCCAGCAGCCCGACAGGGTGGGCTTCACCCCTCCACTTT. Translation gives CASSPTGWASPLHF.

The chain employs TRBV7-9 and TRBJ1-2; 12 bases fit TRBD1. After removal of 5 bases from V and 7 bases from J, the junction contained 8 bases not matched to a gene. This CDR3 contains 15 residues. Germline-derived CDR1 and CDR2 are SEHNR and FQNEAQ (reference sequence). The CDR3 is CASSPPGTGGIGYTF. CDR3 sequence (DNA): TGTGCCAGCAGCCCCCCCGGGACAGGGGGCATTGGCTACACCTTC.

This sequence joins TRBV6-2 or TRBV6-3 and TRBJ2-7, with D possibly matching TRBD1 (6 bases). From germline, CDR1 is MNHEY and CDR2 SVGEGT. V lost 5 bases to trimming and J lost 5 bases, with 10 bases between them. This CDR3 region has 12 residues. The CDR3 nucleotides are TGTGCCAGCAGTCGCTACAGGGACGAGCAGTACTTC. This encodes CASSRYRDEQYF.

The rearrangement uses TRBV20-1 and TRBJ2-7; no clear D gene. There are 12 residues in the CDR3. Germline V lookup: CDR1 DFQATT, CDR2 SNEGSKA (reference sequence). V lost 6 bases and J lost 2, with 11 bases in between. Here the CDR3 reads CSAQRQPYEQYF. DNA of the CDR3: TGCAGTGCCCAGAGGCAGCCCTACGAGCAGTACTTC.

This chain joins TRBV5-1 and TRBJ1-1; D unresolved. V was trimmed by 2 bases and J by 1 base, leaving 12 bases between them. The CDR3 covers 15 residues. Germline CDR1 and CDR2: SGHRS and YFSETQ. The CDR3 protein is CASSFIVTENTEAFF. The CDR3 DNA is TGCGCCAGCAGCTTCATTGTCACGGAGAACACTGAAGCTTTCTTT.

The CDR3 region is CASATGPRTDTQYF. In DNA, the CDR3 is TGTGCTAGCGCTACGGGCCCCCGAACAGATACGCAGTATTTT. This sequence joins TRBV12-5 and TRBJ2-3, with unresolved D. CDR1 LGHNT and CDR2 FRNRAP come from the germline V gene. V lost 9 bases to trimming and J lost 3 bases, with 16 bases between them. CDR3 length: 14 residues. The whole variable domain, filled in from reference TRBV12-5 and TRBJ2-3, reads DARVTQTPRHKVTEMGQEVTMRCQPILGHNTVFWYRQTMMQGLELLAYFRNRAPLDDSGMPKDRFSAEMPDATLATLKIQPSEPRDSAVYFCASATGPRTDTQYFGPGTRLTVL.

This clonotype has a handful of counts. The J gene is TRBJ2-1, the V gene TRBV7-3, with 8 bases matching TRBD2. The CDR3 totals 14 residues. Germline lookup yields CDR1 SGHTA and CDR2 FQGTGA. Trimming took 4 bases from V and 7 from J; bases not matched to a gene: 6. The CDR3, as DNA: TGTGCCAGCAGCTACATCGGGACTAGAAATGAGCAGTTCTTC. It specifies CASSYIGTRNEQFF.

This clonotype was recorded a few times. The J gene is TRBJ1-4, the V gene TRBV11-2; 7 nucleotides line up with TRBD1. The CDR3 spans 15 residues. CDR1 and CDR2 (germline): SGHAT, FQNNGV. Losses at the gene ends were 6 bases for V and 7 bases for J; bases not matched to a gene: 11. The CDR3 DNA reads as TGTGCCAGCAGATTTACAGGGGCCTCCGGTGAAAAACTGTTTTTT. Its protein is CASRFTGASGEKLFF.

The chain carries TRBV6-2 or TRBV6-3 and TRBJ1-1, with D maybe TRBD1 (5 bases). Looked up from germline, CDR1 is MNHEY and CDR2 is SVGEGT. Between the trimmed V and J ends, which lost 3 bases and 4 bases, there was a span of 12 bases. The CDR3 is 14 amino acids. CDR3 DNA: TGTGCCAGCAGTTATGAAGGCGGGGGCACTGAAGCTTTCTTT. Translating it yields CASSYEGGGTEAFF.

This chain uses TRBV5-1 with TRBJ2-2, with 7 bases lining up with TRBD2. The CDR3 contains 16 residues. CDR1 is SGHRS, CDR2 YFSETQ, per germline. The V gene end was trimmed by 3 bases and the J gene end by 0 bases; junction bases not matched to a gene: 5. DNA for the CDR3: TGCGCCAGCAGCTCCTTAGCGGGCGCGAACACCGGGGAGCTGTTTTTT. Its translation is CASSSLAGANTGELFF.

The chain uses TRBV5-1 and TRBJ2-7, with 10 positions matching TRBD2. Germline CDR1 and CDR2: SGHRS and YFSETQ. CDR3 length equals 15 residues. After removal of 3 bases from V and 5 bases from J, the junction contained 8 bases not matched to a gene. The DNA for the CDR3 is TGCGCCAGCAGCTCGGACGGGACTAGCGTCGACGAGCAGTACGTC. Translation gives CASSSDGTSVDEQYV.

This clonotype was recorded a few times. The gene calls are TRBV7-2 and TRBJ2-2, with D possibly called TRBD1 or TRBD2 (5 bases each). This CDR3 is built from 15 residues. Deletions cut 6 bases from V and 6 bases from J, with 17 bases between. Germline V CDR1 and CDR2: SGHTA, FQGNSA. CDR3 in DNA: TGTGCCAGCAGGATTCAGGGATTGGGGGCCGGGGAGCTGTTTTTT. It is translated as CASRIQGLGAGELFF.